This T cell receptor beta chain derives from a study of cytomegalovirus exposure and HLA in healthy donors. As regards this clone: What it binds is unknown.

PCR primers comprised 60 Vbeta and 13 Jbeta primers. This table comes from immunoSEQ multiplex PCR, and its TCRdb copy is limited to in-frame clones, with some not included. The sample lists approximately 270,000 clones, 80% occurring once. Study outcomes and limitations: Reportedly, cytomegalovirus status was diagnosed with high sensitivity and specificity.

The sequence came from a girl aged 2 to 9 in good health and CMV-seronegative. Sequencing was carried out using PBMCs.

CDR3 sequence: CASSVLRSTEAFF. Here the CDR3 DNA reads TGTGCCAGCAGCGTACTGAGGAGCACTGAAGCTTTCTTT. The J gene is TRBJ1-1, the V gene TRBV9; D is unresolved. With 1 base removed from V and 4 bases from J, the gap between germline ends came to 8 bases. Germline values: CDR1 SGDLS, CDR2 YYNGEE. The CDR3 runs to 13 residues.